The entry below gives a single TCR beta chain sequence along with its context. This sample was included in a study of blood T cell repertoires in COVID-19. Background on the study: Sites across the United States, Italy and Spain contributed samples from acute and convalescent COVID-19. The cDNA or gDNA used as material had been derived from T cells, B-cell-depleted T cells, or PBMCs.

CDR3 length: 16 amino acids. Trimming took off 1 base at V and 2 bases at J, with 14 bases between the two ends. Germline V gene sequence: CDR1 LGHDT, CDR2 YNNKEL (reference sequence). The data were produced by immunoSEQ multiplex PCR, yet TCRdb's version contains in-frame clones alone and is incomplete. The sample shows fewer than 200,000 clones, roughly 80% of them seen only once. Seattle's cohort entered during active infection and was followed longitudinally. The receptor comes from an elderly woman with COVID-19, enrolled during active disease. The gene calls are TRBV3-1 (or the pseudogene TRBV3-2) and TRBJ2-5; the D gene is possibly TRBD1 (5 bases). Source material: peripheral blood. CDR3 in DNA: TGTGCCAGCAGCCAAGGGGTAGGGCAGGGACAAGAGACCCAGTACTTC. The encoded protein is CASSQGVGQGQETQYF.